The following is a T cell receptor (beta chain) sequence with its context. Its specificity is not known. V lost 6 bases and J lost 2; bases outside the gene matches: 4. Germline lookup yields CDR1 MNHEY and CDR2 SVGEGT. This CDR3 is 14 amino acids long. The sample belongs to a study of T cell responses to AZD1222 COVID-19 vaccine. Using immunoSEQ multiplex PCR, the repertoire was profiled, and TCRdb retains in-frame clones only, with some absent. The sample has over 150,000 clones, 90% to 95% seen once. General study points: Only 6 or 7 individuals given AZD1222 were seropositive at baseline. In all cases, repertoires were sampled only after the peak T cell response. Females made up more of the donors, who were largely white British, and clonal diversity may have come out too low. The study found Spike-specific TCR breadth and depth rose after two AZD1222 doses.

The chain employs TRBV6-2 or TRBV6-3 and TRBJ2-3, with 8 bases lining up with TRBD2. This receptor was taken from an adult who received the MenACWY meningococcal vaccine as a control. This material consisted of peripheral blood, taken 28 days after the second dose of the MenACWY control vaccine. The CDR3 coding sequence is TGTGCCAGCAGCCGGGGGGGTTTCACAGATACGCAGTATTTT. This translates into CASSRGGFTDTQYF.